Here is one T cell receptor (beta chain) with its context. Per the original data handling: Quality scores were absent from the junction-only immunoSEQ sequences, so filtering differed. Sequencing was performed with immunoSEQ multiplex PCR; in TCRdb, only in-frame clones are kept and a portion is missing. V, J and clone size derive from that table, while D and trimming were established from the DNA sequence. The table includes roughly 1 million clones, approximately 68% detected once. This record belongs to a study of shared clonotypes between healthy human individuals. Study at large: Each donor's CD8 memory used one plate, CD8 naive two, each CD4 subset three.

The CDR3 loop spans 14 amino acids. With 7 bases removed from V and 4 bases from J, the gap between germline ends came to 16 bases. Germline loops: CDR1 SGHAT, CDR2 FQNNGV. Material: memory CD4+ T cells sorted from blood. The subset: CD45RA-negative fraction. The rearrangement joins TRBV11-2 to TRBJ1-2; D may be TRBD1 (5 bases). This TCR came from a man in his late teens or twenties in good health. CDR3 sequence: CASNRDPAAYGYTF. The CDR3 nucleotides are TGTGCCAGCAATCGGGACCCCGCGGCCTATGGCTACACCTTC.